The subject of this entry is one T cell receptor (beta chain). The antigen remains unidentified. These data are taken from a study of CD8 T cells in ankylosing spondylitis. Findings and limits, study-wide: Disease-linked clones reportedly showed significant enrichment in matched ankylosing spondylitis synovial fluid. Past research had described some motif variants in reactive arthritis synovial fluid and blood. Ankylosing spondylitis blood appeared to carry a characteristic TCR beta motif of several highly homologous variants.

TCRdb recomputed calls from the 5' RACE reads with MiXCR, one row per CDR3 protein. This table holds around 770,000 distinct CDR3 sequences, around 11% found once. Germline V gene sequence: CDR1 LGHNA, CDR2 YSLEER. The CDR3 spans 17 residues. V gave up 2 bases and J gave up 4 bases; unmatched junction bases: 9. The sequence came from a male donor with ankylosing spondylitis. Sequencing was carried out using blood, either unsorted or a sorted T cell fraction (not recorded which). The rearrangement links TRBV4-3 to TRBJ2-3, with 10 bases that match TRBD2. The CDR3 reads CASSQYLLAGKADTQYF. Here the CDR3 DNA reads TGCGCCAGCAGCCAATACTTACTAGCGGGGAAGGCAGATACGCAGTATTTT.